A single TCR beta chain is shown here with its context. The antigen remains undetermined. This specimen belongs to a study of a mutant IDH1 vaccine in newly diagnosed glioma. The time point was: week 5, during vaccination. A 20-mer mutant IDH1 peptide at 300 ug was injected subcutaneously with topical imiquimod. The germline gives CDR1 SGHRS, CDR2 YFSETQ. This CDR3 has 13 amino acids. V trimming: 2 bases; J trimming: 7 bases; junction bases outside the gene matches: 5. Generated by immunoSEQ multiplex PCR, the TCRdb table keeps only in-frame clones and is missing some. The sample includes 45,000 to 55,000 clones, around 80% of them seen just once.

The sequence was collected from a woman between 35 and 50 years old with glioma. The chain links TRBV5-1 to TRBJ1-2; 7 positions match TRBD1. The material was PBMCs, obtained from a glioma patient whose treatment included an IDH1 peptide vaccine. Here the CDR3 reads CASSLPGQTGYTF. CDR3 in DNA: TGCGCCAGCAGCTTACCGGGACAGACTGGCTACACCTTC. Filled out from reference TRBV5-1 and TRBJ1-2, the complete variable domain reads KAGVTQTPRYLIKTRGQQVTLSCSPISGHRSVSWYQQTPGQGLQFLFEYFSETQRNKGNFPGRFSGRQFSNSRSEMNVSTLELGDSALYLCASSLPGQTGYTFGSGTRLTVV.